This record covers a single T cell receptor (beta chain). These data come from a study of control samples from healthy donors and cancer patients. Assay: immunoSEQ multiplex PCR; the TCRdb copy retains only in-frame clones and omits some. The table shows about 70,000 clones, with approximately 87% occurring only once. CDR3 length equals 15 residues. CDR1 and CDR2 (germline): SGHRS, YFSETQ. V lost 0 bases and J lost 3, with 13 bases in between. The TCR was taken from a woman between 50 and 59 years old with head and neck cancer. This chain uses TRBV5-1 with TRBJ2-7, with a tentative D call TRBD2 (6 bases). Sample: PBMCs. DNA for the CDR3: TGCGCCAGCAGCTTGGCCCCGGGACTGAACTACGAGCAGTACTTC. Amino acids: CASSLAPGLNYEQYF.